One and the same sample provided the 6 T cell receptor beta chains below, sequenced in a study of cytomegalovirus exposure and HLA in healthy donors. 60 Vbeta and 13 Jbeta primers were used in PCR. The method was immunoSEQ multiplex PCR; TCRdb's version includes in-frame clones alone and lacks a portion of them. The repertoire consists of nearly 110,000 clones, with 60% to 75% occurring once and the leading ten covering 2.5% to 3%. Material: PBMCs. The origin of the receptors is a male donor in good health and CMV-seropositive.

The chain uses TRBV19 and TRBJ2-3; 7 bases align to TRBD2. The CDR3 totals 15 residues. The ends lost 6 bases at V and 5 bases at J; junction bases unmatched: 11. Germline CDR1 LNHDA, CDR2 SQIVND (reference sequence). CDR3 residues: CASRRDYPNGDTQYF. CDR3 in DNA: TGTGCCAGTAGGCGGGACTATCCTAATGGAGATACGCAGTATTTT.

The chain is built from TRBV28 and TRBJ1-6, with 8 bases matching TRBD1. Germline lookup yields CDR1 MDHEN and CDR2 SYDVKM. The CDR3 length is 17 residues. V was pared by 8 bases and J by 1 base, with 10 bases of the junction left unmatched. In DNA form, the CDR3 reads TGTGCCAGCGGCTCACAGGGGGACCGTTCCTATAATTCACCCCTCCACTTT. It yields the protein CASGSQGDRSYNSPLHF.

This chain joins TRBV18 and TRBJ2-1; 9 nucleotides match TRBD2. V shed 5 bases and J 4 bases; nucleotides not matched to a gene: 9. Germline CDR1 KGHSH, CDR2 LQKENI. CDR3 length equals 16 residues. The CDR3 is CASSLTPGLAYNEQFF. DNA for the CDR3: TGTGCCAGCTCATTAACACCGGGACTAGCTTACAATGAGCAGTTCTTC.

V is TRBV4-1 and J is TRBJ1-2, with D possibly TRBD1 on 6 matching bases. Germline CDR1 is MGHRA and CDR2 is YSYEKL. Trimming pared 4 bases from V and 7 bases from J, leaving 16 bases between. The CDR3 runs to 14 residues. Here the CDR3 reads CASSPPGVPGGYTF. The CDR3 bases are TGCGCCAGCAGCCCCCCAGGGGTCCCAGGTGGCTACACCTTC.

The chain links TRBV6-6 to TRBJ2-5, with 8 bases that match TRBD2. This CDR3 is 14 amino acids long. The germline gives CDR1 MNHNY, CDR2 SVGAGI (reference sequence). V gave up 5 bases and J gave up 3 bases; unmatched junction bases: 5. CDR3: CASSKQTSEETQYF. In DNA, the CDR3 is TGTGCCAGCAGTAAACAGACTAGCGAAGAGACCCAGTACTTC.

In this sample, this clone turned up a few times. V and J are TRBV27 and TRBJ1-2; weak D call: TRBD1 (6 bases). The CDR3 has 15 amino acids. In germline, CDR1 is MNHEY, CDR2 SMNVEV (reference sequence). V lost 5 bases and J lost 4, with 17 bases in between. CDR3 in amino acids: CASSPDSLHFYGYTF. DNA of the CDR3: TGTGCCAGCAGTCCGGACAGCCTCCATTTCTATGGCTACACCTTC.